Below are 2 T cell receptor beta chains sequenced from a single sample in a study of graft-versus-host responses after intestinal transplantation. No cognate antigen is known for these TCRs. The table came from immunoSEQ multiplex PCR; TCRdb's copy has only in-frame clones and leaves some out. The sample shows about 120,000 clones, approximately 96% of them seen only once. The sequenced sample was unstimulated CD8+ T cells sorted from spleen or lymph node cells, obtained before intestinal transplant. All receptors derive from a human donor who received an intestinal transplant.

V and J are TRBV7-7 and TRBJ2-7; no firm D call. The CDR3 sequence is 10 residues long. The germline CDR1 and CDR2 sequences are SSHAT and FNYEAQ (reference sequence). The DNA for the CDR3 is TGTGCTTCTCAGGCCAGGGAGCAGTACTTC. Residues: CASQAREQYF.

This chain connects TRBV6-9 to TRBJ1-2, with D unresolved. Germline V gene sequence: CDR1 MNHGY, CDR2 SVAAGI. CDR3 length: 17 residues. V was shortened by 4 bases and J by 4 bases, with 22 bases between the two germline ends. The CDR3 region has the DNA TGTGCCAGCAGTTCCTTTAGGCCTTACGGAAAGATCTATGGCTACACCTTC. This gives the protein CASSSFRPYGKIYGYTF.